This T cell receptor (beta chain) is from a study of low-dose radiotherapy and immunotherapy resistance in tumors. Study context: Every two weeks patients got nivolumab 240 mg flat dose, plus ipilimumab 1 mg/kg every six weeks, intravenously. Aspirin 300 mg was given orally each day for four cycles from cycle 1 day 1.

This clonotype was seen many times. cDNA synthesis used a TRAV/TRBV-specific primer set for both chains. The authors amplified TCRs for 20 to 25 PCR cycles with a constant-region primer and a V-primer adapter. MiXCR, applied by TCRdb to the reads, yields one record per CDR3 protein. Here the sample spans roughly 39,000 distinct CDR3 sequences, roughly 28% being singletons. Time point defined: before trial treatment. Donors received a regimen that comprised nivolumab, ipilimumab, aspirin, low-dose cyclophosphamide and low-dose radiotherapy. Sequencing was performed on PBMCs, taken before treatment. This TCR derives from a male donor with gallbladder cancer.

The CDR3 spells CASSQGPLAVGEQFF. The DNA for the CDR3 is TGCGCCAGCAGCCAAGGTCCCCTAGCGGTAGGAGAGCAGTTCTTC. The chain employs TRBV4-3 and TRBJ2-1; TRBD2 matches 7 bases. Per the germline V gene, CDR1 is LGHNA and CDR2 is YSLEER. The CDR3 length is 15 residues. The V and J ends lost 1 base and 10 bases, in that order; junction bases with no gene match: 10.